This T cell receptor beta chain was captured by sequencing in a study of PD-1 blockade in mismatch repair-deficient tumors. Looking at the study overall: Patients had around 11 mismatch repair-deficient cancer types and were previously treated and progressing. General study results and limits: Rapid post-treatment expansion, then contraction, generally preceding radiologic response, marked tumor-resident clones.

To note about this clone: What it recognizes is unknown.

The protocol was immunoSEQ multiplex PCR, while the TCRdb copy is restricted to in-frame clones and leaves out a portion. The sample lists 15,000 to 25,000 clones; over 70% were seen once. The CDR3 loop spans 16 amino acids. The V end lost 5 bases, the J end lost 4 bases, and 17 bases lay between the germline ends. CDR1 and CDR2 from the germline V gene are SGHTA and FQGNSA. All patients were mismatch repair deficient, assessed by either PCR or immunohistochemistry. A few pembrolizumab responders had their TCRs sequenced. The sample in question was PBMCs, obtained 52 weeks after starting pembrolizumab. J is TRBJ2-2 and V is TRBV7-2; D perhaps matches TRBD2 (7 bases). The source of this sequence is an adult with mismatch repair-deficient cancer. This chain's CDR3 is CASSLKGGAGTGELFF. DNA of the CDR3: TGTGCCAGCAGCCTAAAGGGGGGGGCGGGCACCGGGGAGCTGTTTTTT.